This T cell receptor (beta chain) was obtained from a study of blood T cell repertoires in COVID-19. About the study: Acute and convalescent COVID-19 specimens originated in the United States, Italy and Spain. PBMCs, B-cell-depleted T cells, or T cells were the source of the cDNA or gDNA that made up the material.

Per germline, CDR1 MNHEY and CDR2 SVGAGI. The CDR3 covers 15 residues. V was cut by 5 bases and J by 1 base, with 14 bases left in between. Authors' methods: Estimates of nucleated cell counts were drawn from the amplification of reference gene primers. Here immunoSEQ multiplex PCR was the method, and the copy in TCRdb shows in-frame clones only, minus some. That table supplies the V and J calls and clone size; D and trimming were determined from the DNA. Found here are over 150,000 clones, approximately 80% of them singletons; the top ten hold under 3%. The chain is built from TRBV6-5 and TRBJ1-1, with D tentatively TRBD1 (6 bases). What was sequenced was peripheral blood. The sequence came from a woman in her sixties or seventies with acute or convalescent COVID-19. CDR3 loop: CASSPFGQKNTEAFF. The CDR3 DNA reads TGTGCCAGCAGTCCATTTGGACAGAAGAACACTGAAGCTTTCTTT.